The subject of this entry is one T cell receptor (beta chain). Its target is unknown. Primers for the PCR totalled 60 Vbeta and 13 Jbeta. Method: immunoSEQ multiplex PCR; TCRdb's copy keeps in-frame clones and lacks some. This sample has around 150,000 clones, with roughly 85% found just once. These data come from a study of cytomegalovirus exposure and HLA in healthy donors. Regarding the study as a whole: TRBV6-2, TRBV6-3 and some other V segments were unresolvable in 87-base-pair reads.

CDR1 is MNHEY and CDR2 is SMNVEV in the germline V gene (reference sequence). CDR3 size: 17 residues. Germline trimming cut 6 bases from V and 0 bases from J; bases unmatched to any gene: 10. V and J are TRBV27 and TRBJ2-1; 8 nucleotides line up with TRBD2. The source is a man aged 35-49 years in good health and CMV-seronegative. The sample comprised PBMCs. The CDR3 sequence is CASSRRSGTSSYNEQFF. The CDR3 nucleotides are TGTGCCAGCAGCCGAAGATCCGGGACTAGCTCCTACAATGAGCAGTTCTTC.